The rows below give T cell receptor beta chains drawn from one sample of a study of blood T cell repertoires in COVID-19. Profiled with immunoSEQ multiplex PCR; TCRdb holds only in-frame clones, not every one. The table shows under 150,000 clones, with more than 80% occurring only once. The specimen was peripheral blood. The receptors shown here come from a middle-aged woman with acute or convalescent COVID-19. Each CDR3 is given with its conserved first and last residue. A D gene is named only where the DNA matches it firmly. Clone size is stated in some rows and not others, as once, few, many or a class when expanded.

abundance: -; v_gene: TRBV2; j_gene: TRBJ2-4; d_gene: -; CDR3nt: TGTGCCAGCAGCCGGGACACCAAAAACATTCAGTACTTC; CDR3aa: CASSRDTKNIQYF
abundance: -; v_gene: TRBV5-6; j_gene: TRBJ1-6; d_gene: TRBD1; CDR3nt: TGTGCCAGCAGCTTTCCTTCGGGACAGCTTAATTCACCCCTCCACTTT; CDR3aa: CASSFPSGQLNSPLHF
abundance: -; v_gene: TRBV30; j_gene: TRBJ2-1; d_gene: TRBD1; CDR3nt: TGTGCCGGGACAGGCGGGATCGGTCTGTTCTTC; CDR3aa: CAGTGGIGLFF
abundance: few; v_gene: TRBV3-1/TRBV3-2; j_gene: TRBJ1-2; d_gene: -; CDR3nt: TGTGCCAGCAGCCAGGGGGCCAGGGGACAAGCTAACTATGGCTACACCTTC; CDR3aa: CASSQGARGQANYGYTF
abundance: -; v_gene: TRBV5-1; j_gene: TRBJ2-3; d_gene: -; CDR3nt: TGCGCCAGCAGCTTTTCCGTAGCGAGGACAGATACGCAGTATTTT; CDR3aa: CASSFSVARTDTQYF
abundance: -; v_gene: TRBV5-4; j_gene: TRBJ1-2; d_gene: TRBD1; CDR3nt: TGTGCCAGCAGTCGGGGACAGGAAAACTATGGCTACACCTTC; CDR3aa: CASSRGQENYGYTF
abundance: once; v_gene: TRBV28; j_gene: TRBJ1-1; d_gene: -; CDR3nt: TGTGCCAGCAGTTTAACCGGGAACACTGAAGCTTTCTTT; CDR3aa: CASSLTGNTEAFF
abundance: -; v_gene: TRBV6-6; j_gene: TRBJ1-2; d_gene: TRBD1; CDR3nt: TGTGCCAGCAGTTACGACTCTAGGGGGCAAAACTATGGCTACACCTTC; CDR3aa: CASSYDSRGQNYGYTF
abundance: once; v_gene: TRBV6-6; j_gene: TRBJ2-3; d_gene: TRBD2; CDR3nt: TGTGCCAGTAGAAATGACCTCAGCGGGGGAGATACGCAGTATTTT; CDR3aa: CASRNDLSGGDTQYF
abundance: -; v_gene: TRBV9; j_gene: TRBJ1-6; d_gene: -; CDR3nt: TGTGCCAGCAGCGTAGAACAGTATAATTCACCCCTCCACTTT; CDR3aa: CASSVEQYNSPLHF
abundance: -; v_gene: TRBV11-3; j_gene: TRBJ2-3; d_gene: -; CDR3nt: TGTGCCAGCAGCAAAGAGGGGGTGGGTACGCAGTATTTT; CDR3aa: CASSKEGVGTQYF
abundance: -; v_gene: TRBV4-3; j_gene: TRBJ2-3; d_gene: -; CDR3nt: TGCGCCAGCAGCCATCTCGGGGTCACAGATACGCAGTATTTT; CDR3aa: CASSHLGVTDTQYF
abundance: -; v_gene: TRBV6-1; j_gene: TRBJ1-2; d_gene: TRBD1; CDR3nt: TGTGCCAGCAGTGAAGCCGGCAGGGGGGTCTATGGCTACACCTTC; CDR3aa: CASSEAGRGVYGYTF
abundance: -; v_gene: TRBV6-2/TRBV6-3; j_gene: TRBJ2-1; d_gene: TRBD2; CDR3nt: TGTGCCAGCAGCCGCAGGGCTAGCGGGGGACGCGAGCAGTTCTTC; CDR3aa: CASSRRASGGREQFF
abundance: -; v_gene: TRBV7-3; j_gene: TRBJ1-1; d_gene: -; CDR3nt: TGTGCCAGCAGCGTCGACACGAACACTGAAGCTTTCTTT; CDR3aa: CASSVDTNTEAFF
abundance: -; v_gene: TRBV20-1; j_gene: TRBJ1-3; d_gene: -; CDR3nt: TGCAGTGCTAGTACAGGGAGCTCTGGAAACACCATATATTTT; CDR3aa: CSASTGSSGNTIYF
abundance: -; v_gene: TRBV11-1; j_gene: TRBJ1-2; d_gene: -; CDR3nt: TGTGCCAGCAGCCCGCAGGGGCAGGGTGGCTACACCTTC; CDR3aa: CASSPQGQGGYTF
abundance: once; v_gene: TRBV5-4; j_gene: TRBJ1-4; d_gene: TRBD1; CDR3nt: TGTGCCAGCAGCACCCGGGACAGGGGGCGGAATGAAAAACTGTTTTTT; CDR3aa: CASSTRDRGRNEKLFF
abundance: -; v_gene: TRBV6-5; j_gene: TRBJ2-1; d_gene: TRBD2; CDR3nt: TGTGCCAGCTACCCCGGGGGGGTAAGCTACAATGAGCAGTTCTTC; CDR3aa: CASYPGGVSYNEQFF
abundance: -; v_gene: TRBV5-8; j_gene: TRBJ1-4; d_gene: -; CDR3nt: TGTGCCAGCAGCTTGGGGTCTGCGGCTAATGAAAAACTGTTTTTT; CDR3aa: CASSLGSAANEKLFF
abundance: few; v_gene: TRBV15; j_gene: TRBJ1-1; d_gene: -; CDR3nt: TGTGCCACCAGGGAGGTTAGGGCAGGGAGGACTGAAGCTTTCTTT; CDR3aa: CATREVRAGRTEAFF
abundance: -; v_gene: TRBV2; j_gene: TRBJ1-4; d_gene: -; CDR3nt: TGTGCCAGCAGCACGTCCACCGGGACTCTAGAAAAACTGTTTTTT; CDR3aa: CASSTSTGTLEKLFF
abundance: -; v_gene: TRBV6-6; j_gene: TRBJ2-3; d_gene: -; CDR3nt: TGTGCCAGCAGTTATGGCGGGGCCACTAGCACAGATACGCAGTATTTT; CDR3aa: CASSYGGATSTDTQYF
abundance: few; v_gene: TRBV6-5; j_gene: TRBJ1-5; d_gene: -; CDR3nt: TGTGCCAGCAGTTACCAGGCCAGCTCGTCCAATCAGCCCCAGCATTTT; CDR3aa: CASSYQASSSNQPQHF
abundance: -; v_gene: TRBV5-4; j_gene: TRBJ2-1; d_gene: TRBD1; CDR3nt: TGTGCCAGCAGCAGGGGGACAGGGACGGGCAATGAGCAGTTCTTC; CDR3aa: CASSRGTGTGNEQFF
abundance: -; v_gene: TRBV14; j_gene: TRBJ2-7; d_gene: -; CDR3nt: TGTGCCAGCAGCCAAGACAGGTGGCAGAGAGACGAGCAGTACTTC; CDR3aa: CASSQDRWQRDEQYF